This T cell receptor (beta chain) emerged from a study of blood T cells in healthy people across ages. V lost 9 bases to trimming and J lost 6 bases, with 12 bases between them. Germline loops: CDR1 KGHDR, CDR2 SFDVKD. The CDR3 has 12 residues. A second PCR of roughly 7 to 11 cycles used a sample-barcoded 5' primer and a J-beta primer mix. TCRdb re-called the 5' RACE reads through MiXCR, storing one row per CDR3 protein. This table holds approximately 780,000 distinct CDR3 sequences, around a quarter found once. The sample was also reused in another study, on T cells of mothers and their children.

The sample comprised blood. This sequence originates from a boy aged 5-17 years in good health. The rearrangement links TRBV24-1 to TRBJ2-3; D call uncertain. CDR3 nucleotide sequence: TGTGCCACCGCAGGTGACGGCGATACGCAGTATTTT. Its protein is CATAGDGDTQYF.